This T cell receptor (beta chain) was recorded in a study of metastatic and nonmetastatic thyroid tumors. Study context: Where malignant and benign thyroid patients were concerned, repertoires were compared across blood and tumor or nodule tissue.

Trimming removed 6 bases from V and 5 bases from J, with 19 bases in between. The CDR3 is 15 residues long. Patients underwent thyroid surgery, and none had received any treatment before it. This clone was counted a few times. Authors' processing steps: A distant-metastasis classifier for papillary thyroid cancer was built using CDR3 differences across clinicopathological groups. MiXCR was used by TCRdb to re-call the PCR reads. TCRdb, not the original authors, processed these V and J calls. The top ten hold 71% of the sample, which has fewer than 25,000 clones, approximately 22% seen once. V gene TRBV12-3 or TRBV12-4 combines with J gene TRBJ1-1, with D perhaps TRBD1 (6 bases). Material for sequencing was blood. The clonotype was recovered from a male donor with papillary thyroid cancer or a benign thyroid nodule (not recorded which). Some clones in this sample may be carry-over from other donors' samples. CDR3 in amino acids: CASSPGEGGSTEAFF. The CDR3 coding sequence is TGTGCCAGCAGCCCGGGGGAGGGGGGCTCAACTGAAGCTTTCTTT.